This TCR beta chain was recovered during a study of cytomegalovirus exposure and HLA in healthy donors. General study points: On later analysis, the bulk of CMV-associated TCR beta chains appeared to be HLA-restricted.

V shed 6 bases, J shed 2 bases, and the junction held 12 bases outside the gene matches. Germline V gene sequence: CDR1 MGHDK, CDR2 SYGVNS. The CDR3 totals 17 residues. The study ran its PCR with 60 Vbeta and 13 Jbeta primers. Assay used: immunoSEQ multiplex PCR; TCRdb lists only in-frame clones, some missing. The data contain about 190,000 clones, roughly 81% of them singletons. Regarding this clone: Its cognate antigen is unknown.

This chain connects TRBV25-1 to TRBJ2-1; 8 nucleotides agree with TRBD1. Sequencing input: PBMCs. The TCR originated in a woman in her 30s in good health and CMV-seropositive. The CDR3 protein is CASRDARQGSTYNEQFF. CDR3 in DNA: TGTGCCAGCAGGGACGCCCGACAGGGGTCCACCTACAATGAGCAGTTCTTC.